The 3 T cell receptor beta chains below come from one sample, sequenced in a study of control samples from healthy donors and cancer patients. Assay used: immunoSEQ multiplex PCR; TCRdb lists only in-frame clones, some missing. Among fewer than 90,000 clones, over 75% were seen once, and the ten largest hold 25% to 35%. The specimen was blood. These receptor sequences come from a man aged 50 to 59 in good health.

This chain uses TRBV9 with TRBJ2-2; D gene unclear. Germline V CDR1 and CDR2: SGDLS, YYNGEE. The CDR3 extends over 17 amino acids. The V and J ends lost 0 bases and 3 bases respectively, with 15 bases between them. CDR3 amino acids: CASSVGGWGKDTGELFF. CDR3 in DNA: TGTGCCAGCAGCGTAGGTGGGTGGGGTAAAGACACCGGGGAGCTGTTTTTT.

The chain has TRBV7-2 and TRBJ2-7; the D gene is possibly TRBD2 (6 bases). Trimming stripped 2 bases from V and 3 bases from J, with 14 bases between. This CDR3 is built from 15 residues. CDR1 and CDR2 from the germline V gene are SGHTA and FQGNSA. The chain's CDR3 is CASSLFAGLVYEQYF. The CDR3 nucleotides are TGTGCCAGCAGCTTATTTGCGGGGTTGGTCTACGAGCAGTACTTC.

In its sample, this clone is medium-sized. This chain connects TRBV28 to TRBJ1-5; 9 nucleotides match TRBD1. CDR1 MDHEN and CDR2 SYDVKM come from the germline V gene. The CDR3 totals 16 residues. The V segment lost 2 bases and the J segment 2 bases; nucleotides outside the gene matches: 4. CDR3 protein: CASSLQQGAGNQPQHF. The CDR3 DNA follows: TGTGCCAGCAGTTTACAACAGGGGGCAGGCAATCAGCCCCAGCATTTT.